This TCR beta chain was profiled in a study of T-cell reconstitution after alpha-beta-depleted transplantation in children. Unique molecular identifiers tagged the TCRbeta library. One entry per CDR3 protein, called by TCRdb with MiXCR from the PCR reads. The sample lists hundreds of thousands of distinct CDR3 sequences, roughly 9% occurring once. The CDR3 loop spans 14 amino acids. Germline assignment: CDR1 SGDLS and CDR2 YYNGEE. V shed 0 bases and J shed 0 bases, with 7 bases lying between them. This clonotype was detected ten times or more. The chain is built from TRBV9 and TRBJ2-7; tentative D call: TRBD2 (6 bases). The TCR was taken from a human donor who donated a stem cell graft to a child with acute lymphoblastic leukemia. The material was PBMCs from the stem cell graft donor, obtained from the stem cell graft. CDR3 DNA: TGTGCCAGCAGCGTAGGGGGGGTCTCCTACGAGCAGTACTTC. It translates to CASSVGGVSYEQYF.